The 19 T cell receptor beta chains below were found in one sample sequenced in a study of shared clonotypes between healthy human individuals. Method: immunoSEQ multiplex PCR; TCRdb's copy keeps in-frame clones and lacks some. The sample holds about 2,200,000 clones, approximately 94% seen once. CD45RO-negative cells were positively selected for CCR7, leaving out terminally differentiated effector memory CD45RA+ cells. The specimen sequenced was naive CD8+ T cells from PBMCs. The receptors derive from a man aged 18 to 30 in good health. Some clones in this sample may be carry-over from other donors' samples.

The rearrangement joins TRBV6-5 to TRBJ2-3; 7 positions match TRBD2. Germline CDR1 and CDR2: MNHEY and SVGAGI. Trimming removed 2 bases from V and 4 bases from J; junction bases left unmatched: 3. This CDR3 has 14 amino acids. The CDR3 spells CASSYGGDADTQYF. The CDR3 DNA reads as TGTGCCAGCAGTTACGGGGGGGACGCAGATACGCAGTATTTT.

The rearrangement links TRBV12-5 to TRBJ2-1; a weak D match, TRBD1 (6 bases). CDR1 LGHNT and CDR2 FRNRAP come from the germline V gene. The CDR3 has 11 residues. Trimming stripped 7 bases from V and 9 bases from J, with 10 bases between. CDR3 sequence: CASAIGGEQFF. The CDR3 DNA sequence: TGTGCTAGTGCCATAGGGGGTGAGCAGTTCTTC. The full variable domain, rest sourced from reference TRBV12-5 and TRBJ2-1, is DARVTQTPRHKVTEMGQEVTMRCQPILGHNTVFWYRQTMMQGLELLAYFRNRAPLDDSGMPKDRFSAEMPDATLATLKIQPSEPRDSAVYFCASAIGGEQFFGPGTRLTVL.

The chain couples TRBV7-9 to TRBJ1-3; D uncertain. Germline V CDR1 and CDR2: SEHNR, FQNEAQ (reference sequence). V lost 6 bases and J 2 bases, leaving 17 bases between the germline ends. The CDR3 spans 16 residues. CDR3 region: CASSLEPRNPGNTIYF. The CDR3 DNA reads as TGTGCCAGCAGTCTAGAACCCCGGAACCCTGGAAACACCATATATTTT.

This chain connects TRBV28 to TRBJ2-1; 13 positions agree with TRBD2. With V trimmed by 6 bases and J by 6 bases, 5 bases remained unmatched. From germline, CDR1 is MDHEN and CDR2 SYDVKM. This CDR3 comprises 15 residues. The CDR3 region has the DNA TGTGCCAGCAGCCCTACTAGCGGGAGGGCCAATGAGCAGTTCTTC. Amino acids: CASSPTSGRANEQFF.

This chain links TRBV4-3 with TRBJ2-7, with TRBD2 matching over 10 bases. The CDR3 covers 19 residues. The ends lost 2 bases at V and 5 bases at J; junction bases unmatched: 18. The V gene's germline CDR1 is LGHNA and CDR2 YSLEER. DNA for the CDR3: TGCGCCAGCAGCCAAAATACCGGGAGACAATTAGCGGGAGGCGACGAGCAGTACTTC. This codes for CASSQNTGRQLAGGDEQYF.

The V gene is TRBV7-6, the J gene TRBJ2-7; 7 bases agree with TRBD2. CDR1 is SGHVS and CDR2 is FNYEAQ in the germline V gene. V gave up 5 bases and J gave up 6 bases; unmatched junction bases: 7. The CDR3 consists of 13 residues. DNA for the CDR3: TGTGCCAGCAGCCCTACCCCGGGAGGCGAGCAGTACTTC. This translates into CASSPTPGGEQYF.

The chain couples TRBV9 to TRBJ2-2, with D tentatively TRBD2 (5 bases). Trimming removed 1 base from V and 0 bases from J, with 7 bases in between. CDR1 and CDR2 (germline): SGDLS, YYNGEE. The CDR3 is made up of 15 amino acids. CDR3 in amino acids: CASSVQRTNTGELFF. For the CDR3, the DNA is TGTGCCAGCAGCGTACAGCGGACGAACACCGGGGAGCTGTTTTTT.

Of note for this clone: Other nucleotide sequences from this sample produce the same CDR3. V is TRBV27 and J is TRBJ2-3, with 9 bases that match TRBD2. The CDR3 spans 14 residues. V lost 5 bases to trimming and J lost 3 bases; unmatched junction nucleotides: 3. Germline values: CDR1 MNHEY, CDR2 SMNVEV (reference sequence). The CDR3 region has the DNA TGTGCCAGCAGTCTTGCGGGAGGGACAGATACGCAGTATTTT. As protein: CASSLAGGTDTQYF.

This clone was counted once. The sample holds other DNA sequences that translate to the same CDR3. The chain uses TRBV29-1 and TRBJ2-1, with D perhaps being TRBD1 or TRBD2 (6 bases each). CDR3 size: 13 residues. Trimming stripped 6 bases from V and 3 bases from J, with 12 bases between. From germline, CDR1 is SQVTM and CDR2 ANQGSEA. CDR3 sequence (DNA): TGCAGCGTCTTAGGGGGGTTCTACAATGAGCAGTTCTTC. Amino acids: CSVLGGFYNEQFF.

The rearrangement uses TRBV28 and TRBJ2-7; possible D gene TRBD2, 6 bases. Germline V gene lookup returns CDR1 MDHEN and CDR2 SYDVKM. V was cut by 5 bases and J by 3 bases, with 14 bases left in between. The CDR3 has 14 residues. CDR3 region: CASSPPGRRYEQYF. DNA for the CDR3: TGTGCCAGCAGTCCACCCGGGAGACGCTACGAGCAGTACTTC.

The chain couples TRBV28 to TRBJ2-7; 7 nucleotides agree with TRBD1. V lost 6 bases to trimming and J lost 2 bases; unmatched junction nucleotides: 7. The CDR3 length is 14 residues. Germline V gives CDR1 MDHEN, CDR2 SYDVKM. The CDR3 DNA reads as TGTGCCAGCAGAGGTGCAGGGGGACCCTACGAGCAGTACTTC. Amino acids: CASRGAGGPYEQYF.

In nucleotides, the CDR3 is TGTGCCAGCAGCGGGACTAGCGGAGGTGGGGCAGATACGCAGTATTTT. It is translated as CASSGTSGGGADTQYF. The chain employs TRBV6-6 and TRBJ2-3, with 11 bases that match TRBD2. The CDR3 sequence is 16 residues long. Germline assignment: CDR1 MNHNY and CDR2 SVGAGI (reference sequence). V lost 6 bases, J lost 4 bases, and 9 bases stayed unmatched.

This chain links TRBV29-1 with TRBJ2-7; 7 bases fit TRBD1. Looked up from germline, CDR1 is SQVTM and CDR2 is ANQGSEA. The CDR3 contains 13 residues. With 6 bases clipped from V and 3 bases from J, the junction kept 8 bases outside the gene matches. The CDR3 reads CSVRGGAYYEQYF. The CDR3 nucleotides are TGCAGCGTGAGAGGGGGCGCCTACTACGAGCAGTACTTC.

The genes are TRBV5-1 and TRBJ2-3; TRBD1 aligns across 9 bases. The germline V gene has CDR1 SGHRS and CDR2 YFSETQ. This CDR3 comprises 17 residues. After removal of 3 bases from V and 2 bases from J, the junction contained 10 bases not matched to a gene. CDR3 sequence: CASSWAPGQGNTDTQYF. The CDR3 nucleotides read TGCGCCAGCAGCTGGGCCCCGGGACAGGGAAACACAGATACGCAGTATTTT.

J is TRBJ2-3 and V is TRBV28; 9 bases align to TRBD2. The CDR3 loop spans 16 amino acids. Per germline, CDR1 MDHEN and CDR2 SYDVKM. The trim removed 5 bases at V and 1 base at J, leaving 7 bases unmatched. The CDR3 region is CASSAGLALGTDTQYF. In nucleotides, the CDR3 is TGTGCCAGCAGTGCGGGACTAGCTTTGGGCACAGATACGCAGTATTTT.

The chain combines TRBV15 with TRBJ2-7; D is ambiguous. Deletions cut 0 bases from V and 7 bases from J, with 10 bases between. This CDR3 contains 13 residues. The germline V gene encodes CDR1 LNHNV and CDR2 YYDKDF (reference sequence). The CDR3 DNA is TGTGCCACCAGCAGAGAGGTACGTCGGGAGCAGTACTTC. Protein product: CATSREVRREQYF.

The chain's CDR3 is CASSLAGRGVISYGYTF. As DNA, the CDR3 is TGTGCCAGCAGCTTAGCTGGCAGGGGGGTTATCAGCTATGGCTACACCTTC. The rearrangement links TRBV7-8 to TRBJ1-2; the match to TRBD1 covers 7 bases. The germline gives CDR1 SGHVS, CDR2 FQNEAQ. J lost 4 bases, V lost 0 bases, and 11 bases had no gene match. The CDR3 runs to 17 residues.

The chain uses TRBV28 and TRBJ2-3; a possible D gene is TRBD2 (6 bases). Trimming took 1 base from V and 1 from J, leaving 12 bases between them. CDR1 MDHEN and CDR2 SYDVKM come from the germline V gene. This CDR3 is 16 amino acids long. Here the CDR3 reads CASSLLEGGRTDTQYF. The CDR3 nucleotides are TGTGCCAGCAGTTTATTGGAGGGAGGACGCACAGATACGCAGTATTTT.

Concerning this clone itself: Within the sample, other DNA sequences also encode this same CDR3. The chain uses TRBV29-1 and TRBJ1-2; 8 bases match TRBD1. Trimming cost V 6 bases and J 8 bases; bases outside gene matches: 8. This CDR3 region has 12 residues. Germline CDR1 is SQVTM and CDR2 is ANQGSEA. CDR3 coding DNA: TGCAGCGTCGCCGGACAGGGTGGCGGCTACACCTTC. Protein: CSVAGQGGGYTF.